This passage covers 21 T cell receptor beta chains from one sample sequenced in a study of blood T cell repertoires in COVID-19. Assay: immunoSEQ multiplex PCR; the TCRdb copy retains only in-frame clones and omits some. The table includes approximately 70,000 clones, 85% to 90% detected once. Material: peripheral blood. Receptor source: a man in his 70s with active or convalescent COVID-19.

The rearrangement joins TRBV4-1 to TRBJ1-2; TRBD1 is a possible D gene (5 bases). V lost 0 bases, J lost 0 bases, and 20 bases lay in between. Germline CDR1 and CDR2: MGHRA and YSYEKL. CDR3 length: 19 amino acids. This CDR3 reads CASSQDYGATSSANYGYTF. CDR3 bases: TGCGCCAGCAGCCAAGATTATGGGGCAACTTCTTCAGCTAACTATGGCTACACCTTC.

V is TRBV5-1 and J is TRBJ1-4, with TRBD1 identical over 10 bases. The CDR3 length is 16 residues. V dropped 2 bases and J dropped 5; count of bases not matched to a gene: 6. Per germline, CDR1 SGHRS and CDR2 YFSETQ. For the CDR3, the DNA is TGCGCCAGCAGCTTTGGACAGGGGGTAGGGAATGAAAAACTGTTTTTT. This sequence encodes CASSFGQGVGNEKLFF.

This chain connects TRBV7-2 to TRBJ1-2, with D maybe TRBD1 (6 bases). Trimming removed 0 bases at V and 6 bases at J, with 17 bases between. Germline V gives CDR1 SGHTA, CDR2 FQGNSA. The CDR3 spans 16 residues. CDR3 bases: TGTGCCAGCAGCTTAGCCCCCGGACTAGGGGGAAATGGCTACACCTTC. The encoded protein is CASSLAPGLGGNGYTF.

The chain recombines TRBV27 with TRBJ2-3; perhaps TRBD1 as D (5 bases). Germline lookup yields CDR1 MNHEY and CDR2 SMNVEV (reference sequence). CDR3 length: 14 amino acids. Trimming shortened V by 5 bases and J by 2 bases, and 11 bases separated the two germline ends. The CDR3 DNA is TGTGCCAGCAGTGCCACAGGAGCCACAGATACGCAGTATTTT. It codes for CASSATGATDTQYF.

This chain connects TRBV30 to TRBJ2-4, with 9 bases identical to TRBD2. Germline CDR1 GTSNPN, CDR2 SVGIG (reference sequence). The CDR3 has 18 residues. The junction had 18 bases not matched to a gene; V was cut back by 2 bases and J by 7 bases. CDR3 in DNA: TGTGCCTGGAGTCCCCGACGGGGCGGGAGGGTCCAGGGGAACATTCAGTACTTC. Translated, it gives CAWSPRRGGRVQGNIQYF.

The rearrangement joins TRBV18 to TRBJ1-1; 7 bases map to TRBD1. The CDR3 is 14 amino acids. In germline, CDR1 is KGHSH, CDR2 LQKENI. Trimming at V came to 3 bases and at J to 3 bases, leaving 4 bases not matched to a gene. CDR3 amino acids: CASSPGQVHTEAFF. The CDR3 DNA reads TGTGCCAGCTCACCCGGACAGGTTCACACTGAAGCTTTCTTT.

The chain links TRBV28 to TRBJ2-7; a possible D gene is TRBD1 (7 bases). Looked up from germline, CDR1 is MDHEN and CDR2 is SYDVKM. The CDR3 totals 14 residues. The V gene lost 5 bases and the J gene lost 5 bases, with 16 bases spanning the gap. The CDR3, as DNA: TGTGCCAGCAGTAGAGGGGGCGGGGAAAACGAGCAGTACTTC. It codes for CASSRGGGENEQYF.

The CDR3 bases are TGTGCCATCCAAAAGGGGGCCTATGGCTACACCTTC. It is translated as CAIQKGAYGYTF. V gene TRBV10-3 combines with J gene TRBJ1-2, with 7 bases matching TRBD1. The CDR3 is 12 amino acids. Germline V gives CDR1 ENHRY, CDR2 SYGVKD. Germline trimming cut 8 bases from V and 4 bases from J; bases unmatched to any gene: 4.

The V and J genes are TRBV9 and TRBJ1-4, with TRBD1 matching over 10 bases. Germline V lookup: CDR1 SGDLS, CDR2 YYNGEE. V was pared by 3 bases and J by 7 bases, with 3 bases of the junction left unmatched. The CDR3 spans 14 residues. The DNA for the CDR3 is TGTGCCAGCAGCGCGACAGGGGGCAGTGAAAAACTGTTTTTT. Residues: CASSATGGSEKLFF.

This clone was seen more than once but under ten times. V and J are TRBV4-3 and TRBJ2-1, with 8 bases fitting TRBD2. Per germline, CDR1 LGHNA and CDR2 YSLEER. The CDR3 consists of 16 residues. Germline trimming cut 2 bases from V and 8 bases from J; bases unmatched to any gene: 11. The CDR3 here is CASSQRVAGGRDEQFF. CDR3 DNA: TGCGCCAGCAGCCAACGGGTTGCGGGAGGAAGGGATGAGCAGTTCTTC.

The chain couples TRBV6-5 to TRBJ2-7, with 8 bases matching TRBD1. From germline, CDR1 is MNHEY and CDR2 SVGAGI. The CDR3 consists of 16 residues. The trim removed 2 bases at V and 8 bases at J, leaving 14 bases unmatched. This chain's CDR3 is CASSYATGGPLWKQYF. The DNA for the CDR3 is TGTGCCAGCAGTTACGCTACAGGGGGTCCCCTCTGGAAGCAGTACTTC.

The V gene is TRBV11-3, the J gene TRBJ1-5, with D possibly matching TRBD1 (5 bases). V shed 0 bases and J shed 9 bases, with 12 bases lying between them. The CDR3 has 14 residues. The germline CDR1 and CDR2 sequences are SGHNT and YENEEA. CDR3 in DNA: TGTGCCAGCAGCTTAGATTACAGGTATGTGCCCCAGCATTTT. This translates into CASSLDYRYVPQHF.

The chain joins TRBV6-5 to TRBJ1-5; D not resolved. Per germline, CDR1 MNHEY and CDR2 SVGAGI. V gave up 7 bases and J gave up 0 bases, with 7 bases separating them. This CDR3 spans 13 amino acids. CDR3 sequence: CASIEDSNQPQHF. As DNA, the CDR3 is TGTGCCAGCATAGAGGATAGCAATCAGCCCCAGCATTTT.

This clone was recorded a few times. The chain combines TRBV25-1 with TRBJ1-4, with TRBD1 matching 7 bases. CDR3 length: 13 residues. V lost 8 bases, J lost 10 bases, and 10 bases stayed unmatched. Germline V gene sequence: CDR1 MGHDK, CDR2 SYGVNS. This CDR3 reads CASGRQGVGKLFF. Written as DNA, the CDR3 is TGTGCCAGCGGGCGACAGGGAGTCGGAAAACTGTTTTTT.

The V and J genes are TRBV6-5 and TRBJ1-2, with D possibly matching TRBD1 (6 bases). Trimming shortened V by 5 bases and J by 6 bases, and 13 bases separated the two germline ends. CDR1 and CDR2 (germline): MNHEY, SVGAGI. The CDR3 is 13 amino acids. This CDR3 reads CASSTQGHNGYTF. CDR3 DNA sequence: TGTGCCAGCAGTACCCAGGGACATAATGGCTACACCTTC.

CDR3 nucleotide sequence: TGTGCCAGCAGTGCGTTCCGAGGTGGGGACTATCAGCCCCAGCATTTT. Translated: CASSAFRGGDYQPQHF. This sequence joins TRBV6-1 and TRBJ1-5, with D tentatively TRBD1 (5 bases). This CDR3 is 16 amino acids long. V was pared by 4 bases and J by 5 bases, with 18 bases between. The germline V gene encodes CDR1 MNHNS and CDR2 SASEGT.

The chain recombines TRBV5-1 with TRBJ2-1; D is uncertain. CDR3 length: 16 amino acids. Deletions cut 4 bases from V and 0 bases from J, with 14 bases between. Germline-derived CDR1 and CDR2 are SGHRS and YFSETQ. CDR3 bases: TGCGCCAGCAGCCAACAGCCGATGAGCTCCTACAATGAGCAGTTCTTC. This gives the protein CASSQQPMSSYNEQFF.

As for this clone: A read error may account for a junction end that differs from germline. The CDR3 DNA sequence: TGTGCTAGCAGCTTAAAATCCCGACAGGTTTCTGTCGCTGATAATTCACCCCTCCACTTT. Its protein product is CASSLKSRQVSVADNSPLHF. The chain carries TRBV7-7 and TRBJ1-6, with D possibly being TRBD1 (6 bases). The CDR3 covers 20 residues. Germline V gives CDR1 SSHAT, CDR2 FNYEAQ (reference sequence).

This chain joins TRBV12-3 or TRBV12-4 and TRBJ1-5; D unresolved. Trimming removed 3 bases at V and 7 bases at J, with 10 bases between. There are 13 residues in the CDR3. This CDR3 is CASSLRGGQPQHF. The CDR3 nucleotides are TGTGCCAGCAGTTTGCGGGGAGGGCAGCCCCAGCATTTT.

The chain joins TRBV5-1 to TRBJ2-1, with a possible D match to TRBD2 (6 bases). CDR3 size: 13 residues. V lost 2 bases and J 6 bases, leaving 9 bases between the germline ends. The V gene's germline CDR1 is SGHRS and CDR2 YFSETQ. The CDR3 DNA follows: TGCGCCAGCAGCTTTCAGGGAGGCAATGAGCAGTTCTTC. Its protein product is CASSFQGGNEQFF. Supplemented by reference TRBV5-1 and TRBJ2-1, the full variable domain reads KAGVTQTPRYLIKTRGQQVTLSCSPISGHRSVSWYQQTPGQGLQFLFEYFSETQRNKGNFPGRFSGRQFSNSRSEMNVSTLELGDSALYLCASSFQGGNEQFFGPGTRLTVL.

The chain uses TRBV9 and TRBJ2-1, with TRBD2 matching 8 bases. This CDR3 comprises 16 residues. J lost 8 bases, V lost 0 bases, and 10 bases had no gene match. Germline CDR1 SGDLS, CDR2 YYNGEE. CDR3 in amino acids: CASSVDLAGGFDEQFF. CDR3 in DNA: TGTGCCAGCAGCGTAGACCTAGCGGGTGGTTTCGATGAGCAGTTCTTC.